Following are 8 T cell receptor beta chains from one sample sequenced in a study of blood T cell repertoires in COVID-19. Profiled with immunoSEQ multiplex PCR; TCRdb holds only in-frame clones, not every one. The sample consists of roughly 55,000 clones, around 79% of them appearing once. The sequenced sample was peripheral blood. Every receptor here comes from a human donor in a cohort sampled during active COVID-19.

V gene TRBV6-5 combines with J gene TRBJ2-7; D perhaps matches TRBD2 (6 bases). The CDR3 extends over 13 amino acids. CDR1 and CDR2 from the germline V gene are MNHEY and SVGAGI. Trimming cost V 5 bases and J 3 bases, with 11 bases left between them. CDR3 amino acids: CASSPGLNYEQYF. In nucleotides, the CDR3 is TGTGCCAGCAGTCCGGGACTTAACTACGAGCAGTACTTC.

The genes are TRBV5-6 and TRBJ2-5, with TRBD1 identical over 8 bases. There are 13 residues in the CDR3. V was clipped by 3 bases and J by 7 bases; unmatched bases: 5. CDR1 and CDR2 from the germline V gene are SGHDT and YYEEEE. The CDR3 spells CASSSWTGRTQYF. The CDR3 bases are TGTGCCAGCAGCTCCTGGACAGGGAGGACCCAGTACTTC.

This rearrangement joins TRBV2 to TRBJ1-2; D is possibly TRBD1 (5 bases). This CDR3 spans 12 amino acids. Germline V gene sequence: CDR1 SNHLY, CDR2 FYNNEI. V was trimmed by 8 bases and J by 8 bases, leaving 15 bases between them. Here the CDR3 DNA reads TGTGCCAGCCTGGGACTCCCGGGGGGCTACACCTTC. Residues: CASLGLPGGYTF. The full variable domain, with the rest looked up from reference TRBV2 and TRBJ1-2, is EPEVTQTPSHQVTQMGQEVILRCVPISNHLYFYWYRQILGQKVEFLVSFYNNEISEKSEIFDDQFSVERPDGSNFTLKIRSTKLEDSAMYFCASLGLPGGYTFGSGTRLTVV.

The chain uses TRBV27 and TRBJ2-1, with a weak D call TRBD2 (6 bases). The CDR3 consists of 12 residues. Germline V gene data show CDR1 as MNHEY and CDR2 as SMNVEV (reference sequence). Trimming took 5 bases from V and 10 from J, leaving 12 bases between them. The CDR3 here is CASSPSAGEQFF. CDR3 bases: TGTGCCAGCAGTCCTAGTGCGGGAGAGCAGTTCTTC.

The chain combines TRBV9 with TRBJ2-2; possibly TRBD2 for D (6 bases). V lost 2 bases and J lost 7, with 18 bases in between. Germline CDR1 and CDR2: SGDLS and YYNGEE. The CDR3 is 16 amino acids. CDR3 sequence (DNA): TGTGCCAGCAGCGTCGCGGAGACTAGTGTGAACGGGGAGCTGTTTTTT. Encoded protein: CASSVAETSVNGELFF.

The chain is built from TRBV3-1 (or the pseudogene TRBV3-2) and TRBJ2-3; 8 bases are a match to TRBD2. Unmatched junction bases numbered 5, after V lost 1 base and J lost 2 bases. CDR3 length: 16 residues. Per the germline V gene, CDR1 is LGHDT and CDR2 is YNNKEL (reference sequence). DNA for the CDR3: TGTGCCAGCAGCCAAGGCGCGGGGGGACTCACAGATACGCAGTATTTT. Translating it yields CASSQGAGGLTDTQYF.

The chain carries TRBV6-5 and TRBJ2-5; 7 bases map to TRBD1. Germline values: CDR1 MNHEY, CDR2 SVGAGI. The CDR3 loop spans 15 amino acids. The V gene end was trimmed by 5 bases and the J gene end by 0 bases; junction bases not matched to a gene: 6. Here the CDR3 reads CASSHPGTDQETQYF. CDR3 nucleotide sequence: TGTGCCAGCAGTCACCCCGGGACAGACCAAGAGACCCAGTACTTC.

The CDR3: CASSVRGGYNEQFF. CDR3 nucleotide sequence: TGTGCCAGCAGCGTTCGCGGGGGATACAATGAGCAGTTCTTC. The rearrangement joins TRBV9 to TRBJ2-1; 7 nucleotides match TRBD2. This CDR3 region has 14 residues. V was pared by 2 bases and J by 4 bases, with 3 bases of the junction left unmatched. Per germline, CDR1 SGDLS and CDR2 YYNGEE.